These 21 T cell receptor beta chains were sequenced from one sample in a study of cytomegalovirus exposure and HLA in healthy donors. It was with 60 Vbeta and 13 Jbeta primers that the PCR ran. Sequencing was performed with immunoSEQ multiplex PCR; in TCRdb, only in-frame clones are kept and a portion is missing. The profile shows fewer than 150,000 clones, around 83% of them singletons. Input material: PBMCs. The receptors come from a man in his forties in good health and CMV-seropositive.

V gene TRBV6-1 combines with J gene TRBJ2-4, with no clear D. The V and J ends lost 2 bases and 3 bases respectively, with 5 bases between them. Germline V gene data show CDR1 as MNHNS and CDR2 as SASEGT. CDR3 length equals 13 residues. The CDR3 sequence is CASSEYSKNIQYF. The CDR3 DNA reads as TGTGCCAGCAGTGAATACAGCAAAAACATTCAGTACTTC.

This chain uses TRBV28 with TRBJ1-1; TRBD1 is a possible D gene (5 bases). The CDR3 is made up of 14 amino acids. Per germline, CDR1 MDHEN and CDR2 SYDVKM. The V end lost 5 bases, the J end lost 6 bases, and 16 bases lay between the germline ends. The CDR3 protein is CASSPRTVRAEAFF. The CDR3 DNA follows: TGTGCCAGCAGTCCCCGAACCGTCAGGGCTGAAGCTTTCTTT.

This chain links TRBV2 with TRBJ1-2, with no clear D. Trimming pared 5 bases from V and 0 bases from J, leaving 13 bases between. Germline V gene lookup returns CDR1 SNHLY and CDR2 FYNNEI. The CDR3 consists of 15 residues. CDR3 loop: CASSSGKGSNYGYTF. The CDR3 nucleotides read TGTGCCAGCAGTTCGGGGAAGGGCTCTAACTATGGCTACACCTTC.

The V gene is TRBV19, the J gene TRBJ2-2; D is unclear. V lost 3 bases to trimming and J lost 0 bases, with 8 bases between them. Germline V gives CDR1 LNHDA, CDR2 SQIVND (reference sequence). This CDR3 contains 15 residues. This CDR3 reads CASSMAMPNTGELFF. DNA for the CDR3: TGTGCCAGTAGTATGGCAATGCCGAACACCGGGGAGCTGTTTTTT.

The genes are TRBV9 and TRBJ1-2; D perhaps matches TRBD1 (5 bases). The CDR3 length is 13 residues. Germline V gives CDR1 SGDLS, CDR2 YYNGEE. Deletions cut 5 bases from V and 7 bases from J, with 15 bases between. This CDR3 reads CASSRRGSAGYTF. DNA for the CDR3: TGTGCCAGCAGTCGGAGGGGTAGCGCTGGCTACACCTTC.

The chain is built from TRBV7-9 and TRBJ1-2; D uncertain. The CDR3 loop spans 15 amino acids. The germline V gene has CDR1 SEHNR and CDR2 FQNEAQ (reference sequence). The V gene lost 6 bases and the J gene lost 4 bases, with 18 bases spanning the gap. CDR3 in DNA: TGTGCCAGCAGTTCCGTCTCCACGGGAGCCTATGGCTACACCTTC. Amino acids: CASSSVSTGAYGYTF.

This chain joins TRBV5-1 and TRBJ1-2; D is perhaps TRBD1 (5 bases). Looked up from germline, CDR1 is SGHRS and CDR2 is YFSETQ. The V and J ends lost 4 bases and 3 bases respectively, with 16 bases between them. The CDR3 runs 15 residues. CDR3 protein: CASSRWGDEDYGYTF. For the CDR3, the DNA is TGCGCCAGCAGCCGTTGGGGGGACGAGGACTATGGCTACACCTTC.

This clone was counted only a few times. The rearrangement uses TRBV4-1 and TRBJ1-5, with D unresolved. There are 13 residues in the CDR3. V gave up 3 bases and J gave up 7 bases, with 10 bases separating them. Germline CDR1 and CDR2: MGHRA and YSYEKL. As DNA, the CDR3 is TGCGCCAGCAGCCACGGAGGAGAACAGCCCCAGCATTTT. It codes for CASSHGGEQPQHF.

The genes are TRBV5-5 and TRBJ1-4, with unresolved D. Germline CDR1 is SGHKS and CDR2 is YYEKEE (reference sequence). This CDR3 is built from 15 residues. V lost 2 bases to trimming and J lost 7 bases, with 15 bases between them. This CDR3 is CASSLEGTRSEKLFF. Here the CDR3 DNA reads TGTGCCAGCAGCTTAGAGGGCACTCGTTCTGAAAAACTGTTTTTT. Together with reference TRBV5-5 and TRBJ1-4, the CDR3 gives the full variable domain: DAGVTQSPTHLIKTRGQQVTLRCSPISGHKSVSWYQQVLGQGPQFIFQYYEKEERGRGNFPDRFSARQFPNYSSELNVNALLLGDSALYLCASSLEGTRSEKLFFGSGTQLSVL.

The rearrangement links TRBV27 to TRBJ2-1; perhaps TRBD2 as D (6 bases). Germline assignment: CDR1 MNHEY and CDR2 SMNVEV (reference sequence). Trimming took off 3 bases at V and 0 bases at J, with 12 bases between the two ends. The CDR3 is 16 residues long. The DNA for the CDR3 is TGTGCCAGCAGTTTTGTCGGGAGTCCCTCCTACAATGAGCAGTTCTTC. Translated, it gives CASSFVGSPSYNEQFF.

The chain links TRBV4-3 to TRBJ2-7; 8 positions match TRBD1. The J segment lost 2 bases and the V segment lost 4 bases, leaving 13 bases of the junction unmatched. There are 17 residues in the CDR3. Germline V CDR1 and CDR2: LGHNA, YSLEER. CDR3 sequence: CASSLLPARTGTYEQYF. CDR3 DNA: TGCGCCAGCAGCCTTTTGCCAGCCCGGACAGGGACCTACGAGCAGTACTTC.

V gene TRBV4-3 combines with J gene TRBJ2-7; maybe TRBD1 (6 bases). This CDR3 region has 13 residues. Germline CDR1 is LGHNA and CDR2 is YSLEER. V was shortened by 6 bases and J by 4 bases, with 13 bases between the two germline ends. The CDR3 bases are TGCGCCAGCAGTCCTGGACAGTTTTACGAGCAGTACTTC. It codes for CASSPGQFYEQYF.

The gene calls are TRBV7-9 and TRBJ2-1; 7 nucleotides line up with TRBD2. Germline-derived CDR1 and CDR2 are SEHNR and FQNEAQ (reference sequence). Trimming took 8 bases from V and 7 from J; bases not matched to a gene: 17. The CDR3 extends over 16 amino acids. The chain's CDR3 is CASRASGEGPMNEQFF. The CDR3 coding sequence is TGTGCCAGCCGTGCGTCGGGGGAGGGCCCAATGAATGAGCAGTTCTTC.

The gene calls are TRBV5-1 and TRBJ1-2; D uncertain. This CDR3 has 13 residues. Germline lookup yields CDR1 SGHRS and CDR2 YFSETQ. Trimming stripped 5 bases from V and 0 bases from J, with 8 bases between. The CDR3, as DNA: TGCGCCAGCAGAACGGGGACTAACTATGGCTACACCTTC. Translated, it gives CASRTGTNYGYTF.

The V call is TRBV6-5, the J call TRBJ1-2; no clear D gene. V lost 1 base, J lost 8 bases, and 17 bases lay in between. Looked up from germline, CDR1 is MNHEY and CDR2 is SVGAGI. The CDR3 length is 15 residues. The CDR3 region is CASSYFQASSGGYTF. The CDR3 DNA reads TGTGCCAGCAGTTACTTCCAGGCGAGCTCTGGCGGCTACACCTTC.

The chain uses TRBV4-1 and TRBJ2-5; 14 nucleotides agree with TRBD2. Germline V gene data show CDR1 as MGHRA and CDR2 as YSYEKL. V dropped 0 bases and J dropped 4; count of bases not matched to a gene: 7. This CDR3 region has 18 residues. CDR3 DNA sequence: TGCGCCAGCAGCCAAGATGGGACTAGCGGGGGCCGGCGAGAGACCCAGTACTTC. Amino acids: CASSQDGTSGGRRETQYF.

The chain recombines TRBV5-6 with TRBJ2-3; TRBD2 matches 7 bases. Germline-derived CDR1 and CDR2 are SGHDT and YYEEEE. V lost 6 bases to trimming and J lost 2 bases; unmatched junction nucleotides: 12. The CDR3 has 16 residues. The CDR3 loop is CASTVTAGGTTDTQYF. CDR3 DNA sequence: TGTGCCAGCACCGTAACCGCCGGGGGGACCACAGATACGCAGTATTTT.

This rearrangement joins TRBV6-6 to TRBJ2-3; D is possibly TRBD1 (5 bases). The CDR3 sequence is 13 residues long. V lost 6 bases and J lost 10, with 17 bases in between. The germline gives CDR1 MNHNY, CDR2 SVGAGI (reference sequence). The DNA of the CDR3 is TGTGCCAGCAGGCCCAGGGTCCCCTCGGCGCAGTATTTT. This translates into CASRPRVPSAQYF.

This chain uses TRBV19 with TRBJ1-1; D unclear. The CDR3 consists of 15 residues. CDR1 and CDR2 from the germline V gene are LNHDA and SQIVND (reference sequence). Trimming took 3 bases from V and 0 from J, leaving 11 bases between them. The CDR3: CASSMPGFMNTEAFF. The CDR3 DNA follows: TGTGCCAGTAGTATGCCAGGATTCATGAACACTGAAGCTTTCTTT.

V gene TRBV5-1 combines with J gene TRBJ1-5; D is unclear. The length of the CDR3 is 16 residues. Trimming took 4 bases from V and 4 from J, leaving 18 bases between them. CDR1 SGHRS and CDR2 YFSETQ come from the germline V gene. The DNA for the CDR3 is TGCGCCAGCAGCCCCTCTAGCGGGGAACCGAATCAGCCCCAGCATTTT. Amino acid sequence: CASSPSSGEPNQPQHF.

This clone was recorded once. The chain joins TRBV7-9 to TRBJ1-6; no clear D. Per the germline V gene, CDR1 is SEHNR and CDR2 is FQNEAQ (reference sequence). V was cut by 1 base and J by 8 bases, with 9 bases left in between. CDR3 length equals 14 residues. DNA for the CDR3: TGTGCCAGCAGCTTAGACGGGAGTTATTCACCCCTCCACTTT. Protein product: CASSLDGSYSPLHF.